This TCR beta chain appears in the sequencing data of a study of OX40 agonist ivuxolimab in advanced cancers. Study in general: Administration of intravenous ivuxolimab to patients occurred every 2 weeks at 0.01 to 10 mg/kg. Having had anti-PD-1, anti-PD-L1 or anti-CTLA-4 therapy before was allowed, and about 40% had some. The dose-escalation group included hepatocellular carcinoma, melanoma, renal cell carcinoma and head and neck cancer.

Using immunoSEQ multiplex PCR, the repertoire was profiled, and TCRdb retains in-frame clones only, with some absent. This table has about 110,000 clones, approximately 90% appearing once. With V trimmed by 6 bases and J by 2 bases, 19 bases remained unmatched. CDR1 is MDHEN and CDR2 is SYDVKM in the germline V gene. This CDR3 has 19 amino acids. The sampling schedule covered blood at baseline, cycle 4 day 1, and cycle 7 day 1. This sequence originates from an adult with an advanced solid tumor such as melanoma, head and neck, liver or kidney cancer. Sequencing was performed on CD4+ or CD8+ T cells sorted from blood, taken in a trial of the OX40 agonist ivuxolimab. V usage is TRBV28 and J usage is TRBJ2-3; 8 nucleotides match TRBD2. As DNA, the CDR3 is TGTGCCAGCAGCCCCGGGACGGACTCCCGTAGCGGGAACACAGATACGCAGTATTTT. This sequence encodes CASSPGTDSRSGNTDTQYF.